The present T cell receptor (beta chain) was sequenced within a study of blood T cells in healthy people across ages. V was cut by 4 bases and J by 6 bases, with 11 bases left in between. In germline, CDR1 is SGHKS, CDR2 YYEKEE (reference sequence). The CDR3 runs 13 residues. Primers used in a second PCR of roughly 7 to 12 cycles were a sample-barcoded 5' primer and a J-beta primer mix. All cDNA molecules were each tagged by a template-switch adaptor with 12 random nucleotides. One entry per CDR3 protein results from TCRdb running MiXCR on the 5' RACE reads. Of 630,000 or so distinct CDR3 sequences detected, about 34% appear once; the ten largest clones hold roughly 15%. Collection of 9.5 to 10 milliliters of peripheral blood was performed for each donor. This clonotype was counted ten times or more.

The sequenced material came from blood. The chain uses TRBV5-5 and TRBJ1-5; the D is unclear. This clonotype was obtained from a woman over 75 in good health. The CDR3 spells CASSPLVGQPQHF. In DNA form, the CDR3 reads TGTGCCAGCAGCCCCCTAGTGGGTCAGCCCCAGCATTTT. Based on the CDR3 plus reference TRBV5-5 and TRBJ1-5, the full variable domain is DAGVTQSPTHLIKTRGQQVTLRCSPISGHKSVSWYQQVLGQGPQFIFQYYEKEERGRGNFPDRFSARQFPNYSSELNVNALLLGDSALYLCASSPLVGQPQHFGDGTRLSIL.